The 5 T cell receptor beta chains given below trace back to one sample, sequenced in a study of T cell responses to AZD1222 COVID-19 vaccine (dated by TCRdb to the early 2020s). The protocol used for the library was the immunoSEQ multiplex PCR assay. TCRdb's version of the immuneACCESS table is confined to in-frame rearrangements and falls short of the full clone set. An unresolved V gene accounts for under half of the shortfall where checked; the remainder is of unknown origin. This sample lists 150,000 to 200,000 clones; around 87% were detected once. Jointly, the top ten make up about 2.5% of the sample. In the paper's terms, the time point label means: baseline before first vaccination. Explained via the paper, the treatment or condition label denotes: meningococcal conjugate vaccine given as trial control. Source: peripheral blood, taken on day 0 of MenACWY control vaccination. Receptors were obtained from an adult in good health.

This chain links TRBV10-3 with TRBJ2-6; TRBD1 matches at 9 bases. The CDR3 totals 16 residues. Trimming at V came to 8 bases and at J to 0 bases, leaving 5 bases not matched to a gene. Germline-derived CDR1 and CDR2 are ENHRY and SYGVKD. CDR3 bases: TGTGCCATCCGGCCGACAGGGGGCTCTGGGGCCAACGTCCTGACTTTC. Amino acid sequence: CAIRPTGGSGANVLTF.

The chain recombines TRBV28 with TRBJ2-7; D is ambiguous. The CDR3 covers 14 residues. The V end lost 3 bases, the J end lost 0 bases, and 9 bases lay between the germline ends. Per the germline V gene, CDR1 is MDHEN and CDR2 is SYDVKM. The DNA of the CDR3 is TGTGCCAGCAGTTTTGTAACTTCCTCCTACGAGCAGTACTTC. This encodes CASSFVTSSYEQYF.

The chain is built from TRBV19 and TRBJ2-1; the D gene is possibly TRBD1 (6 bases). V lost 3 bases to trimming and J lost 4 bases, with 16 bases between them. The CDR3 contains 16 residues. CDR1 is LNHDA, CDR2 SQIVND, per germline (reference sequence). The CDR3 bases are TGTGCCAGTAGTATGCTTTCTCCGACAGGTTACAATGAGCAGTTCTTC. It codes for CASSMLSPTGYNEQFF.

The J gene is TRBJ1-1, the V gene TRBV7-2, with D possibly TRBD1 on 6 matching bases. CDR3 length: 17 amino acids. V lost 5 bases and J lost 3, with 22 bases in between. Germline V gene sequence: CDR1 SGHTA, CDR2 FQGNSA. CDR3 DNA: TGTGCCAGCAGCCTCGTCCCCTCCCGGGGGGCGGACACTGAAGCTTTCTTT. This codes for CASSLVPSRGADTEAFF.

This chain uses TRBV3-1 (or the pseudogene TRBV3-2) with TRBJ2-2, with 8 bases aligning to TRBD1. The CDR3 totals 15 residues. V lost 4 bases, J lost 7 bases, and 8 bases stayed unmatched. Germline V gene data show CDR1 as LGHDT and CDR2 as YNNKEL (reference sequence). Here the CDR3 reads CASSRGQGWGGELFF. CDR3 bases: TGTGCCAGCAGCCGTGGACAGGGTTGGGGCGGGGAGCTGTTTTTT.